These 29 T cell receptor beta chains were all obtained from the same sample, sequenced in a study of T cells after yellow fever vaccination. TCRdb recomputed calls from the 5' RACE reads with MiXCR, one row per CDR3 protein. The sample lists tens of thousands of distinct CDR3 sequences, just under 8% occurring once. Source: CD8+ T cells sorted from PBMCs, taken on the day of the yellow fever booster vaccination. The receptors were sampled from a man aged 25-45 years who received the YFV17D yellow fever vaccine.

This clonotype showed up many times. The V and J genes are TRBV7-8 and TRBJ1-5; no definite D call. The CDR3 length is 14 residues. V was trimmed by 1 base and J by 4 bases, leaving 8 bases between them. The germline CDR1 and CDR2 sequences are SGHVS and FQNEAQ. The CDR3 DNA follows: TGTGCCAGCAGCTTAGGGACGGGAAATCAGCCCCAGCATTTT. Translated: CASSLGTGNQPQHF.

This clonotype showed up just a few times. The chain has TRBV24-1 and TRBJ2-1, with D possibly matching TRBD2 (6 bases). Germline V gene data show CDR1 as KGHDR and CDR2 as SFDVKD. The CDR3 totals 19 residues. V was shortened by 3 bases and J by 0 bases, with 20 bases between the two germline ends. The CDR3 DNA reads TGTGCCACCAGTGATCCCCACAGGACTACACCCGTCTCCTACAATGAGCAGTTCTTC. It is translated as CATSDPHRTTPVSYNEQFF.

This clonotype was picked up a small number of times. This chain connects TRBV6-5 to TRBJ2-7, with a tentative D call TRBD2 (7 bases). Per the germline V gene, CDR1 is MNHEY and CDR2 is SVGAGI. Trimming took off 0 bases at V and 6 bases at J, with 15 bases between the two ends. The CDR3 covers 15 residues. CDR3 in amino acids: CASSYSEGGGGEQYF. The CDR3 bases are TGTGCCAGCAGTTACTCGGAGGGAGGGGGGGGCGAGCAGTACTTC.

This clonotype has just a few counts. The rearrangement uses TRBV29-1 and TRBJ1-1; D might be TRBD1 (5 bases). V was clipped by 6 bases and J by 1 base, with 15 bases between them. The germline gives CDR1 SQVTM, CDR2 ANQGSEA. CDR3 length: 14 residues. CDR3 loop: CSVLSRDRNTEAFF. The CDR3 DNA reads TGCAGCGTGCTGTCCAGGGACCGGAACACTGAAGCTTTCTTT.

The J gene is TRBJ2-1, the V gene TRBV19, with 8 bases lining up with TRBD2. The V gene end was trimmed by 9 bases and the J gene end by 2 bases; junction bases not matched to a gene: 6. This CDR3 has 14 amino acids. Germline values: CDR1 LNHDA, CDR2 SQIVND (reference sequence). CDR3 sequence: CARCREGPYNEQFF. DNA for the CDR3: TGTGCCAGGTGCCGGGAGGGCCCCTACAATGAGCAGTTCTTC.

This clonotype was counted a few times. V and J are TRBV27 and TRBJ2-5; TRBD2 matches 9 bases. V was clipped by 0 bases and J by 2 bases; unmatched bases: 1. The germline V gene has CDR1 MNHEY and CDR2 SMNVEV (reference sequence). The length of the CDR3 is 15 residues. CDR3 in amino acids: CASSLSLAGQETQYF. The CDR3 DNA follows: TGTGCCAGCAGTTTATCTCTAGCGGGACAAGAGACCCAGTACTTC.

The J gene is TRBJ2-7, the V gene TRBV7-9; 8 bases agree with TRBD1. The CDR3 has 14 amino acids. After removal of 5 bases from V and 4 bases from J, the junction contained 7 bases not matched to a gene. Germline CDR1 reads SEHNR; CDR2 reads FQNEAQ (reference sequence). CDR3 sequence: CASSRPGGAYEQYF. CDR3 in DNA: TGTGCCAGCAGCCGCCCAGGGGGCGCATACGAGCAGTACTTC.

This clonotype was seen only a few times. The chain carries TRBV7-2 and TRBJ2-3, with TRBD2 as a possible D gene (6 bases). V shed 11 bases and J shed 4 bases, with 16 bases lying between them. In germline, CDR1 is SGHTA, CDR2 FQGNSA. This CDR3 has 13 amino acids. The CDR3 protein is CACIPGEPDTQYF. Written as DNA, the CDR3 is TGTGCCTGTATCCCGGGAGAGCCAGATACGCAGTATTTT. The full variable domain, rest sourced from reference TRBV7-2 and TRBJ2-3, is GAGVSQSPSNKVTEKGKDVELRCDPISGHTALYWYRQSLGQGLEFLIYFQGNSAPDKSGLPSDRFSAERTGGSVSTLTIQRTQQEDSAVYLCACIPGEPDTQYFGPGTRLTVL.

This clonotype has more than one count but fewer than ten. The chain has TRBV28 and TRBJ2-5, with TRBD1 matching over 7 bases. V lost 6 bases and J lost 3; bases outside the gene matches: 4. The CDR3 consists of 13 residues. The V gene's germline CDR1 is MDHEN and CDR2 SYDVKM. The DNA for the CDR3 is TGTGCCAGCAGACCCGGGACAGAAGAGACCCAGTACTTC. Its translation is CASRPGTEETQYF.

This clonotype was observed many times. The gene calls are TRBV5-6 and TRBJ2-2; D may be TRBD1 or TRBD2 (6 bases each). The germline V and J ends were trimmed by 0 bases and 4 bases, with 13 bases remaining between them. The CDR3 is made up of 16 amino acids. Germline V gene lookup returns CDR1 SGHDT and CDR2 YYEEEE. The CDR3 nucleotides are TGTGCCAGCAGCTTGGATGGGGGGCACGGCACCGGGGAGCTGTTTTTT. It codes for CASSLDGGHGTGELFF. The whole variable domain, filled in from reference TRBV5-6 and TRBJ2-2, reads DAGVTQSPTHLIKTRGQQVTLRCSPKSGHDTVSWYQQALGQGPQFIFQYYEEEERQRGNFPDRFSGHQFPNYSSELNVNALLLGDSALYLCASSLDGGHGTGELFFGEGSRLTVL.

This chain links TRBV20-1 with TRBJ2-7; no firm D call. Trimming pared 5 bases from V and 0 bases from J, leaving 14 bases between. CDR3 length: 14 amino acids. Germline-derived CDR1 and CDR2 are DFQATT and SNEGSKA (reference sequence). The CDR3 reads CSAAVWASSYEQYF. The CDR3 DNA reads TGCAGTGCTGCGGTGTGGGCCAGCTCCTACGAGCAGTACTTC.

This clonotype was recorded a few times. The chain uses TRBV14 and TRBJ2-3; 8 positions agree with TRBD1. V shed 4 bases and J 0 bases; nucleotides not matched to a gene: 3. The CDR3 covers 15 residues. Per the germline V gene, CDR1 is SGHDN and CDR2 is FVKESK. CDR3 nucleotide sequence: TGTGCCAGCAGCCCCCAGGGGGCTAGCACAGATACGCAGTATTTT. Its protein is CASSPQGASTDTQYF.

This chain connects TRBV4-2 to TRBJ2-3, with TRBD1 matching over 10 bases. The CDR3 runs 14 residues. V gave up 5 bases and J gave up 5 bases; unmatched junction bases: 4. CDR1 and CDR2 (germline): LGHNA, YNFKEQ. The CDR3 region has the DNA TGTGCCAGCAGCATAGGACAGGGGGGAGATACGCAGTATTTT. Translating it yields CASSIGQGGDTQYF.

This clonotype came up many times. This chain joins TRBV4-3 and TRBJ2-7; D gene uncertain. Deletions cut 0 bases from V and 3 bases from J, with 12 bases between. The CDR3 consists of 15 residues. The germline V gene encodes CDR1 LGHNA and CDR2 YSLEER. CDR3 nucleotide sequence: TGCGCCAGCAGCCAAGATCTAGTTCCGGGCTACGAGCAGTACTTC. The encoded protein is CASSQDLVPGYEQYF.

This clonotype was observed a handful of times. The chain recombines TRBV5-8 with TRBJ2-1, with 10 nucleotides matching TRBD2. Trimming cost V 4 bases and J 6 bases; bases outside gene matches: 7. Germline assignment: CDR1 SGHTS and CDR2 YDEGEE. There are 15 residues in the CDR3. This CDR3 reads CASSVTSGIGNEQFF. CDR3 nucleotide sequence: TGTGCCAGCAGCGTTACTAGCGGGATCGGCAATGAGCAGTTCTTC.

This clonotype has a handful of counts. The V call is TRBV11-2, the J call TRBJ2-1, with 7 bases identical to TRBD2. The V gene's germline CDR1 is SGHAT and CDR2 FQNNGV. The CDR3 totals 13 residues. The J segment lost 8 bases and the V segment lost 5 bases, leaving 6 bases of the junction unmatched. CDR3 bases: TGTGCCAGCAGCCCCCACCGGGGGGATGAGCAGTTCTTC. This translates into CASSPHRGDEQFF. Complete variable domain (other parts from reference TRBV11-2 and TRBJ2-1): EAGVAQSPRYKIIEKRQSVAFWCNPISGHATLYWYQQILGQGPKLLIQFQNNGVVDDSQLPKDRFSAERLKGVDSTLKIQPAKLEDSAVYLCASSPHRGDEQFFGPGTRLTVL.

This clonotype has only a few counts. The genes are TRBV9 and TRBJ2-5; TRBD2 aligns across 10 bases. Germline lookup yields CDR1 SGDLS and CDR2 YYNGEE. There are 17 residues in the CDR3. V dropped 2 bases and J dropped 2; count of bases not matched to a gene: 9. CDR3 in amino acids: CASSVGGGLAVQETQYF. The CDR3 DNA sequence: TGTGCCAGCAGCGTTGGGGGAGGACTAGCGGTGCAAGAGACCCAGTACTTC.

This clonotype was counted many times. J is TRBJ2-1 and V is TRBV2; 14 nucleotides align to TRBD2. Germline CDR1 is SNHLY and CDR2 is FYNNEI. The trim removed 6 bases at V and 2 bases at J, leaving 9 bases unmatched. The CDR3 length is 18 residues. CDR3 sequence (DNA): TGTGCCAGCAGCCCGTTGGGACTAGCGGGAGCGCCCTACAATGAGCAGTTCTTC. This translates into CASSPLGLAGAPYNEQFF. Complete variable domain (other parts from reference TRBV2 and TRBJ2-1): EPEVTQTPSHQVTQMGQEVILRCVPISNHLYFYWYRQILGQKVEFLVSFYNNEISEKSEIFDDQFSVERPDGSNFTLKIRSTKLEDSAMYFCASSPLGLAGAPYNEQFFGPGTRLTVL.

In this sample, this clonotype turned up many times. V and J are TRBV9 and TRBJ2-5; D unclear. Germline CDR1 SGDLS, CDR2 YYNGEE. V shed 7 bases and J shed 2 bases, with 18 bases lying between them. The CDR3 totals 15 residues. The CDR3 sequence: CASSGGRSTQETQYF. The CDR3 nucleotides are TGTGCCAGCTCTGGCGGACGTTCGACTCAAGAGACCCAGTACTTC.

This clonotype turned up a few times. CDR3 residues: CASTPGGPIYEQYF. Here the CDR3 DNA reads TGTGCCAGCACCCCTGGGGGTCCCATCTACGAGCAGTACTTC. The J gene is TRBJ2-7, the V gene TRBV11-2; tentatively, D is TRBD1 or TRBD2 (5 bases each). CDR1 and CDR2 (germline): SGHAT, FQNNGV. The CDR3 has 14 residues. Trimming took 7 bases from V and 3 from J, leaving 16 bases between them.

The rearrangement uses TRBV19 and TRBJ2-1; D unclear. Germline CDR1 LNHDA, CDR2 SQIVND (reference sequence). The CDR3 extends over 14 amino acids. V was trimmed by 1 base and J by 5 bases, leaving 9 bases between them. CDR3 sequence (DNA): TGTGCCAGTAGTATAGGTAATATGAACAATGAGCAGTTCTTC. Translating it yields CASSIGNMNNEQFF.

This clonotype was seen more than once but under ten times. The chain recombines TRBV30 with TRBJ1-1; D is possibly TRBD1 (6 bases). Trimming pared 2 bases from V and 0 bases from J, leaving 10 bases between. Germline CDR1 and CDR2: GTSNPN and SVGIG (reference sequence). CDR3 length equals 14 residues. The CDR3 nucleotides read TGTGCCTGGAGTAGGACAGCCCTGAACACTGAAGCTTTCTTT. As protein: CAWSRTALNTEAFF.

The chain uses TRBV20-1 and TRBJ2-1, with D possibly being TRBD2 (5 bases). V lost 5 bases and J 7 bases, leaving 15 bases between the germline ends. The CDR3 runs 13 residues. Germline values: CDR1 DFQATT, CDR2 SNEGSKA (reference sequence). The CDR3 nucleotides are TGCAGTGCTCGGGATGGTGGGAAGAATGAGCAGTTCTTC. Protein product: CSARDGGKNEQFF.

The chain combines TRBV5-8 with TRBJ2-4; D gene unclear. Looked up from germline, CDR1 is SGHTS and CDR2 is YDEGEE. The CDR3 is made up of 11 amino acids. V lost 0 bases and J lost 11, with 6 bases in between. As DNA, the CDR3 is TGTGCCAGCAGCTTGGCCGGATTTCAGTACTTC. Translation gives CASSLAGFQYF. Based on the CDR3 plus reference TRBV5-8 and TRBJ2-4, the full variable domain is EAGVTQSPTHLIKTRGQQATLRCSPISGHTSVYWYQQALGLGLQFLLWYDEGEERNRGNFPPRFSGRQFPNYSSELNVNALELEDSALYLCASSLAGFQYFGAGTRLSVL.

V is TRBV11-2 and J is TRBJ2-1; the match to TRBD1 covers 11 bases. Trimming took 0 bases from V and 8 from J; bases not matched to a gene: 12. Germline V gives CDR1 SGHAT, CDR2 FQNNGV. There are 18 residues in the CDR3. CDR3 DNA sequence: TGTGCCAGCAGCTTAGAAGGTGCGATTATGGGACAGGGGGATGAGCAGTTCTTC. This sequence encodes CASSLEGAIMGQGDEQFF.

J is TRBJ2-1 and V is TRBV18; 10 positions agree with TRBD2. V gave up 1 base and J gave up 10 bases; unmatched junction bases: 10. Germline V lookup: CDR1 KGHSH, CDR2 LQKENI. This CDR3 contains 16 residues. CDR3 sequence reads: CASSPLLAGPPSEQFF. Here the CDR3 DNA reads TGTGCCAGCTCACCACTACTAGCGGGACCCCCGAGCGAGCAGTTCTTC. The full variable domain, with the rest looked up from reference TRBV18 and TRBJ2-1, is NAGVMQNPRHLVRRRGQEARLRCSPMKGHSHVYWYRQLPEEGLKFMVYLQKENIIDESGMPKERFSAEFPKEGPSILRIQQVVRGDSAAYFCASSPLLAGPPSEQFFGPGTRLTVL.

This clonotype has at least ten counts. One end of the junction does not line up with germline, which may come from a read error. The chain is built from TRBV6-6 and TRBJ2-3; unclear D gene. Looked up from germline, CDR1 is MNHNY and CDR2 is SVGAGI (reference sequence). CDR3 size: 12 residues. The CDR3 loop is CASSLSTDTQYF. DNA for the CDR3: TGTGCCAGCAGCCTTAGCACGGATACGCAGTATTTT.

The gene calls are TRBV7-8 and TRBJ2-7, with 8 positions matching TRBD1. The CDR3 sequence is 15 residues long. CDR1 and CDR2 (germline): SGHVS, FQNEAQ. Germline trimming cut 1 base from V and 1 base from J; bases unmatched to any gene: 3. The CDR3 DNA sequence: TGTGCCAGCAGCTTAGGGGGACAGGAATCCTACGAGCAGTACTTC. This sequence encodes CASSLGGQESYEQYF.

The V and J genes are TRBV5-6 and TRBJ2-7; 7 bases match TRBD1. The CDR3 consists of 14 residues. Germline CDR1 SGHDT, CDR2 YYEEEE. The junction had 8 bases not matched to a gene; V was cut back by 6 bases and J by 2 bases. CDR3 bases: TGTGCCAGCAAGAACAAAGGGGGCCCCTACGAGCAGTACTTC. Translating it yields CASKNKGGPYEQYF.